This T cell receptor beta chain was retrieved from a study of blood T cell repertoires in COVID-19. Some clones are missing from TCRdb's copy, which holds only in-frame ones; the method was immunoSEQ multiplex PCR. This sample yields 90,000 to 130,000 clones, of which over 70% are seen a single time; 0.7% to 1% belongs to the top ten. The CDR3 has 15 amino acids. Trimming took 0 bases from V and 3 from J, leaving 9 bases between them. Germline loops: CDR1 SGHTS, CDR2 YDEGEE. Sequencing was carried out using peripheral blood. This TCR was recovered from a woman in her seventies with acute or convalescent COVID-19. The V and J genes are TRBV5-8 and TRBJ1-4, with D possibly TRBD1 on 5 matching bases. CDR3 residues: CASSLEQVANEKLFF. CDR3 sequence (DNA): TGTGCCAGCAGCTTGGAACAGGTCGCTAATGAAAAACTGTTTTTT.